The 2 T cell receptor beta chains below all came from one sample that was sequenced in a study of blood T cell repertoires in COVID-19. Method: immunoSEQ multiplex PCR; TCRdb's copy keeps in-frame clones and lacks some. Of 88,000 or so clones in the sample, approximately 86% were seen once. Sequencing was done on a sample of peripheral blood. The receptors shown here come from a man aged 55-75 years with acute or convalescent COVID-19.

The J gene is TRBJ1-4, the V gene TRBV19; possibly TRBD1 for D (6 bases). The CDR3 extends over 18 amino acids. Germline-derived CDR1 and CDR2 are LNHDA and SQIVND (reference sequence). V lost 4 bases and J lost 4, with 22 bases in between. Here the CDR3 DNA reads TGTGCCAGTAGTACGCCGCGGGGGCTGCGAGGTGGTAATGAAAAACTGTTTTTT. Amino acid sequence: CASSTPRGLRGGNEKLFF.

The genes are TRBV7-2 and TRBJ2-3; 12 bases map to TRBD2. From germline, CDR1 is SGHTA and CDR2 FQGNSA. Losses at the gene ends were 1 base for V and 2 bases for J; bases not matched to a gene: 10. The CDR3 totals 19 residues. CDR3 residues: CASSLDGLLAGGLTDTQYF. The CDR3 DNA reads TGTGCCAGCAGCTTAGACGGATTACTAGCGGGGGGACTCACAGATACGCAGTATTTT.